The rows below give T cell receptor beta chains drawn from one sample of a study of shared clonotypes between healthy human individuals. TCRdb's table, derived via immunoSEQ multiplex PCR, lists solely in-frame clones and lacks some. The table includes some 530,000 clones, over 70% detected once. The sample consisted of PBMCs. The source is a woman in her 40s in good health. Some clones in this sample may be carry-over from other donors' samples. Both conserved end residues are part of each CDR3. The D gene is left open where the match is weak. Expanded clones get a size class; other rows say once, few or many, or leave the size out.

J: TRBJ2-1; D: TRBD2; V: TRBV2; size: -; DNA: TGTGCCAACACTATAGCGGGAGGGCCCAATGAGCAGTTCTTC; CDR3: CANTIAGGPNEQFF
J: TRBJ2-2; D: -; V: TRBV7-9; size: -; DNA: TGTGCCAGCAGCTTAAGTGGGAAGGACGGGGAGCTGTTTTTT; CDR3: CASSLSGKDGELFF
J: TRBJ2-7; D: TRBD2; V: TRBV28; size: -; DNA: TGTGCCAGCAGTTTAATAGGTAGCGGGAGGACCTACGAGCAGTACTTC; CDR3: CASSLIGSGRTYEQYF
J: TRBJ2-7; D: -; V: TRBV11-2; size: medium-sized; DNA: TGTGCCAGCAGCTTAGACAGGGGAGCCGGCGAGCAGTACTTC; CDR3: CASSLDRGAGEQYF
J: TRBJ1-3; D: TRBD1; V: TRBV28; size: few; DNA: TGTGCCAGCAGGAACCTCCGGGACAGGGGGACTGTCAACACCATATATTTT; CDR3: CASRNLRDRGTVNTIYF
J: TRBJ2-1; D: TRBD2; V: TRBV4-2; size: once; DNA: TGTGCCAGCAGCCAAGATGCGGGAGCGGGTGAGCAGTTCTTC; CDR3: CASSQDAGAGEQFF
J: TRBJ2-5; D: TRBD2; V: TRBV28; size: many; DNA: TGTGCCAGCAGTCCCGGGACTAGCGGGAGTGTTCAGACCCAGTACTTC; CDR3: CASSPGTSGSVQTQYF
J: TRBJ2-1; D: -; V: TRBV10-3; size: many; DNA: TGTGCCATCACTGACCCCTACAATGAGCAGTTCTTC; CDR3: CAITDPYNEQFF
J: TRBJ2-1; D: -; V: TRBV6-5; size: -; DNA: TGTGCCAGCAGTTTCGACTTTTCCGGTGAGCAGTTCTTC; CDR3: CASSFDFSGEQFF
J: TRBJ2-1; D: TRBD2; V: TRBV19; size: -; DNA: TGTGCCAGTAGTATAGGAGGACTAGCGGGATACTACTACAATGAGCAGTTCTTC; CDR3: CASSIGGLAGYYYNEQFF
J: TRBJ2-7; D: TRBD1; V: TRBV29-1; size: once; DNA: TGCAGCGTTGGTAGGACAGGGGGCAACGAGCAGTACTTC; CDR3: CSVGRTGGNEQYF
J: TRBJ2-7; D: -; V: TRBV5-6; size: once; DNA: TGTGCCAGCAGCCCCGGGTTAGGGGTGGGCGAGCAGTACTTC; CDR3: CASSPGLGVGEQYF
J: TRBJ1-4; D: -; V: TRBV28; size: few; DNA: TGTGCCAGCCTACGGGCCCCGGGACCCTGGGGTGAAAAACTGTTTTTT; CDR3: CASLRAPGPWGEKLFF
J: TRBJ2-1; D: -; V: TRBV11-1; size: -; DNA: TGTGCCAGCAGCTTAGACAGGGTGGGGCAGTTCTTC; CDR3: CASSLDRVGQFF
J: TRBJ1-2; D: -; V: TRBV5-4; size: -; DNA: TGTGCCAGCAGCTTGGTAGGGGCGGATAACTATGGCTACACCTTC; CDR3: CASSLVGADNYGYTF
J: TRBJ1-1; D: TRBD1; V: TRBV29-1; size: -; DNA: TGCAGCGTCCCCGGGACAGGGTTGGCTGAAGCTTTCTTT; CDR3: CSVPGTGLAEAFF
J: TRBJ2-7; D: -; V: TRBV7-3; size: few; DNA: TGTGCCAGCAGCTTAGCGGGCCAGGGCGAGCAGTACTTC; CDR3: CASSLAGQGEQYF
J: TRBJ2-2; D: -; V: TRBV18; size: -; DNA: TGTGCCAGCTCACCACCGCAGGGTCAAGACACCGGGGAGCTGTTTTTT; CDR3: CASSPPQGQDTGELFF
J: TRBJ1-1; D: -; V: TRBV29-1; size: -; DNA: TGCAGCGTTGAGGGACAAAACACTGAAGCTTTCTTT; CDR3: CSVEGQNTEAFF
J: TRBJ2-7; D: -; V: TRBV5-1; size: -; DNA: TGCGCCAGCAGCCCCAACCCTACAGTTACCTCCTACGAGCAGTACTTC; CDR3: CASSPNPTVTSYEQYF
J: TRBJ1-5; D: -; V: TRBV7-8; size: -; DNA: TGTGCCAGCAGCCCAGGGACGGCCAATCAGCCCCAGCATTTT; CDR3: CASSPGTANQPQHF
J: TRBJ2-7; D: TRBD2; V: TRBV5-4; size: -; DNA: TGTGCCAGCAGCGCGGGACTACCCGTCTACGAGCAGTACTTC; CDR3: CASSAGLPVYEQYF
J: TRBJ2-7; D: -; V: TRBV4-2; size: -; DNA: TGTGCCAGCAGCCAAACGGGTACAGGGCGCCCCTACGAGCAGTACTTC; CDR3: CASSQTGTGRPYEQYF
J: TRBJ2-6; D: -; V: TRBV29-1; size: -; DNA: TGCAGCGTTCCCGACAGCTCTGGGGCCAACGTCCTGACTTTC; CDR3: CSVPDSSGANVLTF
J: TRBJ2-7; D: -; V: TRBV28; size: -; DNA: TGTGCCAGCAGTGTACAGGGTTCGTACGAGCAGTACTTC; CDR3: CASSVQGSYEQYF
J: TRBJ1-3; D: -; V: TRBV28; size: -; DNA: TGTGCCAGCAGTTTATTAGTGGGTTCTGGAAACACCATATATTTT; CDR3: CASSLLVGSGNTIYF
J: TRBJ1-1; D: -; V: TRBV29-1; size: few; DNA: TGCAGCGTTGGAGCAGGGTGGGGGATGAACACTGAAGCTTTCTTT; CDR3: CSVGAGWGMNTEAFF
J: TRBJ2-7; D: TRBD1; V: TRBV6-1; size: -; DNA: TGTGCCAGCAGTGTCATGACAGGGGGGCACCACGAGCAGTACTTC; CDR3: CASSVMTGGHHEQYF
J: TRBJ2-7; D: TRBD1; V: TRBV28; size: -; DNA: TGTGCCAGCAGTCTGGACAGGGAAAACTACGAGCAGTACTTC; CDR3: CASSLDRENYEQYF
J: TRBJ1-5; D: -; V: TRBV29-1; size: -; DNA: TGCAGCGTTGGGGATTTTGACAATCAGCCCCAGCATTTT; CDR3: CSVGDFDNQPQHF
J: TRBJ1-1; D: -; V: TRBV2; size: once; DNA: TGTGCCAGCAGTGACCAGACGAACACTGAAGCTTTCTTT; CDR3: CASSDQTNTEAFF
J: TRBJ1-3; D: -; V: TRBV27; size: -; DNA: TGTGCCAGCAAACCCGGCAGGGCAGGAAACACCATATATTTT; CDR3: CASKPGRAGNTIYF
J: TRBJ2-3; D: -; V: TRBV11-2; size: -; DNA: TGTGCCAGCAGCCTTTCGGGGGGCACAGATACGCAGTATTTT; CDR3: CASSLSGGTDTQYF
J: TRBJ2-7; D: -; V: TRBV10-3; size: -; DNA: TGTGCCATCAGTGAGTCACGGAACTACGAGCAGTACTTC; CDR3: CAISESRNYEQYF
J: TRBJ2-3; D: -; V: TRBV6-4; size: -; DNA: TGTGCCAGCAGTGACTCCCAGGGTAGGGATACGCAGTATTTT; CDR3: CASSDSQGRDTQYF
J: TRBJ2-3; D: TRBD2; V: TRBV14; size: -; DNA: TGTGCCAGCAGCCGGTTAGCGGGAGAAGGAGATACGCAGTATTTT; CDR3: CASSRLAGEGDTQYF
J: TRBJ2-5; D: TRBD2; V: TRBV27; size: -; DNA: TGTGCCAGCAGTCGCGGTAATACCGGGACTAAGTACTTC; CDR3: CASSRGNTGTKYF
J: TRBJ2-7; D: -; V: TRBV18; size: -; DNA: TGTGCCAGCTCACAACAGGGAACATCCTACGAGCAGTACTTC; CDR3: CASSQQGTSYEQYF
J: TRBJ2-5; D: TRBD2; V: TRBV7-9; size: -; DNA: TGTGCCAGCAGCCAAGGAACTAGCGGGGGGACCCAAGAGACCCAGTACTTC; CDR3: CASSQGTSGGTQETQYF
J: TRBJ2-7; D: -; V: TRBV5-1; size: once; DNA: TGCGCCAGCAGCGCTACCACAAACTACGAGCAGTACTTC; CDR3: CASSATTNYEQYF
J: TRBJ2-7; D: TRBD2; V: TRBV28; size: -; DNA: TGTGCCAGCACGGCGGGAGCCAGCTCCTACGAGCAGTACTTC; CDR3: CASTAGASSYEQYF
J: TRBJ2-3; D: TRBD2; V: TRBV5-1; size: -; DNA: TGCGCCAGCAGCTTATCTGGGGGGGCAGATACGCAGTATTTT; CDR3: CASSLSGGADTQYF
J: TRBJ2-7; D: TRBD2; V: TRBV30; size: few; DNA: TGTGCCTGGAGGGGAGGGAGCTCCTACGAGCAGTACTTC; CDR3: CAWRGGSSYEQYF
J: TRBJ2-2; D: TRBD2; V: TRBV5-6; size: -; DNA: TGTGCCAGCAGCTTAGGTTTCAGCGGGGGCACCGGGGAGCTGTTTTTT; CDR3: CASSLGFSGGTGELFF
J: TRBJ1-1; D: -; V: TRBV6-5; size: -; DNA: TGTGCCAGCAGTTACTCCCGGGGGGCCAACACTGAAGCTTTCTTT; CDR3: CASSYSRGANTEAFF
J: TRBJ2-2; D: -; V: TRBV18; size: -; DNA: TGTGCCAGCTCACCACCAAGGAGTAGGGACACCGGGGAGCTGTTTTTT; CDR3: CASSPPRSRDTGELFF
J: TRBJ2-1; D: TRBD1; V: TRBV10-3; size: -; DNA: TGTGCCATCAGTGAGTCTGGGACAGGGGGGATTGATGAGCAGTTCTTC; CDR3: CAISESGTGGIDEQFF
J: TRBJ1-2; D: -; V: TRBV4-2; size: -; DNA: TGTGCCAGCAGTATGGAGGGGGTTTATGGCTACACCTTC; CDR3: CASSMEGVYGYTF
J: TRBJ2-5; D: TRBD2; V: TRBV5-1; size: -; DNA: TGCGCCAGCAGCCTAGGACTAGCGGGAAACCAAGAGACCCAGTACTTC; CDR3: CASSLGLAGNQETQYF
J: TRBJ1-5; D: -; V: TRBV14; size: -; DNA: TGTGCCAGCAGCGCCGAATTGGATCAGCCCCAGCATTTT; CDR3: CASSAELDQPQHF
J: TRBJ1-1; D: TRBD1; V: TRBV30; size: -; DNA: TGTGCCTGGAGTGGGAGGGGGCGCAGAGCTTTCTTT; CDR3: CAWSGRGRRAFF
J: TRBJ2-1; D: -; V: TRBV7-8; size: -; DNA: TGTGCCAGCAGCTTAGACGGGTTCCTCTCCTACAATGAGCAGTTCTTC; CDR3: CASSLDGFLSYNEQFF
J: TRBJ2-7; D: -; V: TRBV2; size: -; DNA: TGTGCCAGCACGAGACAGACCTACGAGCAGTACTTC; CDR3: CASTRQTYEQYF